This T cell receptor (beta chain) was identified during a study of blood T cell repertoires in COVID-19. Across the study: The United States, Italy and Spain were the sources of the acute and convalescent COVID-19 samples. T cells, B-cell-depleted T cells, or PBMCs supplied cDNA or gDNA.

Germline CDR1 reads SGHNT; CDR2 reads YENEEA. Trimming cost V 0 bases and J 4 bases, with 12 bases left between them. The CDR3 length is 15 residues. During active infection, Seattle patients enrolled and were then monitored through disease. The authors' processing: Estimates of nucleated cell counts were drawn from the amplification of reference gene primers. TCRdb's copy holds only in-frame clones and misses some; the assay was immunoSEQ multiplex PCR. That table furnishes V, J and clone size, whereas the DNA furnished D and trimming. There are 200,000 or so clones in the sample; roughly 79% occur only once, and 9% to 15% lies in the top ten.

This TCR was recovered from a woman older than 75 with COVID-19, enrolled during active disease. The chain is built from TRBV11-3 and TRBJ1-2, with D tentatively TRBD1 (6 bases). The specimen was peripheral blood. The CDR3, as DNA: TGTGCCAGCAGCTTAGAGCGCACAGGGTCCTATGGCTACACCTTC. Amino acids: CASSLERTGSYGYTF.